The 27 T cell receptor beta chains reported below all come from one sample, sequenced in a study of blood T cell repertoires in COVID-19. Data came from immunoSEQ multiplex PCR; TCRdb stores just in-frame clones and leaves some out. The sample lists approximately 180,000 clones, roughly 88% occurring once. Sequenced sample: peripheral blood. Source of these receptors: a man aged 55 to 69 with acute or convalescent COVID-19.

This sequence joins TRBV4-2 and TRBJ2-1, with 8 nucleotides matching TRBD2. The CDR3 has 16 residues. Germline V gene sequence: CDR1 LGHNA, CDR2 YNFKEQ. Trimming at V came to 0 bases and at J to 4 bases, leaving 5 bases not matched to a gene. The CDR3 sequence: CASSQEREGGYNEQFF. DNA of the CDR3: TGTGCCAGCAGCCAAGAACGGGAGGGGGGTTACAATGAGCAGTTCTTC.

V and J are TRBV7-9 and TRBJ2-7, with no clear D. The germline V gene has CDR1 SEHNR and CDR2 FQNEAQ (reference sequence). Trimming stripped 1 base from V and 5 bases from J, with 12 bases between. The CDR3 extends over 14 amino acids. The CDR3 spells CASSLVDGINEQYF. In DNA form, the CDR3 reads TGTGCCAGCAGCTTAGTAGATGGTATCAACGAGCAGTACTTC.

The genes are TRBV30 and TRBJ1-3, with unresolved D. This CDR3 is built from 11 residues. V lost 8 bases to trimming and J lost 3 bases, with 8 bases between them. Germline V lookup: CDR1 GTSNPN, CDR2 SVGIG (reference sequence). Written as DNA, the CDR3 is TGTGCCCACATAAATGGAAACACCATATATTTT. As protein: CAHINGNTIYF.

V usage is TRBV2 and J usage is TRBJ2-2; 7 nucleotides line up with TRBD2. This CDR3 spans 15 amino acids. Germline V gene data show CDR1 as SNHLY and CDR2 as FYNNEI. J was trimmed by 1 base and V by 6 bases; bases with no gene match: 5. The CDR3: CASRGSGVNTGELFF. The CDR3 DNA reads TGTGCCAGCAGAGGGAGCGGGGTGAACACCGGGGAGCTGTTTTTT.

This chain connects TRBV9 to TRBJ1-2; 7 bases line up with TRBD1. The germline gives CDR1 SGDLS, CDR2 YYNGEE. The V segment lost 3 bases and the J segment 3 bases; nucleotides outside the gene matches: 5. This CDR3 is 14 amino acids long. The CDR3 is CASSADRNHYGYTF. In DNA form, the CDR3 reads TGTGCCAGCAGCGCGGACAGGAATCACTATGGCTACACCTTC.

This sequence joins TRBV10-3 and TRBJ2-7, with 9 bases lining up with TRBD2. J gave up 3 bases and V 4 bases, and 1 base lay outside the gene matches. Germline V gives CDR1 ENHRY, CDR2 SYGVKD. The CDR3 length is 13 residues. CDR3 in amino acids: CAISGREGYEQYF. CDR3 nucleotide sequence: TGTGCCATCAGTGGGCGGGAGGGCTACGAGCAGTACTTC.

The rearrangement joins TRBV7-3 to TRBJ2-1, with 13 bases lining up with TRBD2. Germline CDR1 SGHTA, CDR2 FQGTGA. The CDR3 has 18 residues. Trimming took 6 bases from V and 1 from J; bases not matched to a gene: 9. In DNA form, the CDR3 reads TGTGCCAGCAGTGGACTAGCGGGAGCCCGAAAATCCTACAATGAGCAGTTCTTC. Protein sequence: CASSGLAGARKSYNEQFF.

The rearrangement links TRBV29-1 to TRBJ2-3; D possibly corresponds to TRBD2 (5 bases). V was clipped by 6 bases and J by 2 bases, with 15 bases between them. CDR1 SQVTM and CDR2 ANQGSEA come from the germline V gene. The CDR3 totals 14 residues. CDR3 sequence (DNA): TGCAGCGTCATGGGAGCAGGACCCACAGATACGCAGTATTTT. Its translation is CSVMGAGPTDTQYF.

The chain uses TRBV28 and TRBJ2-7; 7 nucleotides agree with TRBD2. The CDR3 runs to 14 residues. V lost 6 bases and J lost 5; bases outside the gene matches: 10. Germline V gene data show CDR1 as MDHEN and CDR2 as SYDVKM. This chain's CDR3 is CASRPWREGNEQYF. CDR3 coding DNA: TGTGCCAGCAGACCCTGGAGGGAGGGGAACGAGCAGTACTTC.

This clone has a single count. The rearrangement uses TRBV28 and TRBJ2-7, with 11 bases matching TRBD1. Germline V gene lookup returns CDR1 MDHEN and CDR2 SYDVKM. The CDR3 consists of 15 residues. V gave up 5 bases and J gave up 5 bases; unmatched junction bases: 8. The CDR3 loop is CASSTGGQGVHEQYF. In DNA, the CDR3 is TGTGCCAGCAGTACCGGGGGACAGGGGGTCCACGAGCAGTACTTC.

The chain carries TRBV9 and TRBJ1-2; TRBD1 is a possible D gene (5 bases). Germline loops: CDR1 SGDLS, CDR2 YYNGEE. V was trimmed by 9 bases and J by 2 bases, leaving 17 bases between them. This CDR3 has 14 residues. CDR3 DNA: TGTGCCACCTACCCGGCGGGGGGGAACTATGGCTACACCTTC. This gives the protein CATYPAGGNYGYTF.

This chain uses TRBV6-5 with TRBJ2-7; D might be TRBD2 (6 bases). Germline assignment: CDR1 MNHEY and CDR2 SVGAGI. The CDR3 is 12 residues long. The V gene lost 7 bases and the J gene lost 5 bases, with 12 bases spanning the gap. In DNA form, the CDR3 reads TGTGCCAGCACCCGGGGGATGGACGAGCAGTACTTC. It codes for CASTRGMDEQYF.

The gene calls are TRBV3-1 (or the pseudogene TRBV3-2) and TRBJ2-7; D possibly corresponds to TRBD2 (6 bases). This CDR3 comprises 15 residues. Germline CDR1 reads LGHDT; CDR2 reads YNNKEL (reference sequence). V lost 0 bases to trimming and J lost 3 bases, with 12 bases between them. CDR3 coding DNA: TGTGCCAGCAGCCAAGATCGTCGGGGGAGCTACGAGCAGTACTTC. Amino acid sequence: CASSQDRRGSYEQYF.

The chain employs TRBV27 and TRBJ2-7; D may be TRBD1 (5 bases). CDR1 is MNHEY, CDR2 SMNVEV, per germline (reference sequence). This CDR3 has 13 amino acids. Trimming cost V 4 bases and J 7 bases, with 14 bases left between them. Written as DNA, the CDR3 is TGTGCCAGCAGTTCACAGGTCCTCGAAGAGCAGTACTTC. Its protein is CASSSQVLEEQYF.

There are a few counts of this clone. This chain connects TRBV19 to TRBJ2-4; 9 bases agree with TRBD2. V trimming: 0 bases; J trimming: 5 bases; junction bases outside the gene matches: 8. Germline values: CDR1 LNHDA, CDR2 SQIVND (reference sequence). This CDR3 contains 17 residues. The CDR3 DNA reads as TGTGCCAGTAGTATAGATCTCGGGCTAGCGGGACAAAACATTCAGTACTTC. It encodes CASSIDLGLAGQNIQYF.

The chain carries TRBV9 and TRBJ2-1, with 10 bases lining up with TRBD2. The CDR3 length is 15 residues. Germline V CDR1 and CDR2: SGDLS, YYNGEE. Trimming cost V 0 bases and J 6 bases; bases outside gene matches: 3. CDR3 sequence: CASSVESGRGNEQFF. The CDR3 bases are TGTGCCAGCAGCGTAGAGAGCGGGAGGGGCAATGAGCAGTTCTTC.

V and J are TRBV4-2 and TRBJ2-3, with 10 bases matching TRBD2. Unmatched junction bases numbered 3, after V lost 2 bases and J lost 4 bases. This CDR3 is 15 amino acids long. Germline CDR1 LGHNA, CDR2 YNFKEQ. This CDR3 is CASSQLGLAADTQYF. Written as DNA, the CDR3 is TGTGCCAGCAGCCAACTAGGACTAGCGGCAGATACGCAGTATTTT.

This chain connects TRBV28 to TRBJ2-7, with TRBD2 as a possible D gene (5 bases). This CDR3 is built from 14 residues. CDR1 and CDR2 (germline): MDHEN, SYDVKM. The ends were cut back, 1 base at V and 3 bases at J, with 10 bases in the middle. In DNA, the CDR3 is TGTGCCAGCAGTTTATCGGGGTGGGTCTACGAGCAGTACTTC. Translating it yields CASSLSGWVYEQYF.

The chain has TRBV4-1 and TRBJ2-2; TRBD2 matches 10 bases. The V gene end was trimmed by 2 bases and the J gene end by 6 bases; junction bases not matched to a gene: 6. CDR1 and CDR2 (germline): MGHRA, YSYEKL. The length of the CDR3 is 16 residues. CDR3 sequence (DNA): TGCGCCAGCAGCCAAAACCCGGGACTAGCGTCCGGGGAGCTGTTTTTT. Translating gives CASSQNPGLASGELFF.

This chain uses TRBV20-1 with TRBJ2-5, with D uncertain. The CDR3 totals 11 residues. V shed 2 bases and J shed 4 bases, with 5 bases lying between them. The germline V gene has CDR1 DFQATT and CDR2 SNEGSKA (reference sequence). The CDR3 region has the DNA TGCAGTGCTAGACCGGGAGAGACCCAGTACTTC. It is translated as CSARPGETQYF.

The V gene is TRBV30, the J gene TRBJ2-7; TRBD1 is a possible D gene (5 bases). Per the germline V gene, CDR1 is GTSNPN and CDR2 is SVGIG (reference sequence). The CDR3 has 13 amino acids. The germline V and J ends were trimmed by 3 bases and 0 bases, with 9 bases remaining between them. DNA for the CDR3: TGTGCCTGGAGCAAAGGGGCCTCCTACGAGCAGTACTTC. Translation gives CAWSKGASYEQYF.

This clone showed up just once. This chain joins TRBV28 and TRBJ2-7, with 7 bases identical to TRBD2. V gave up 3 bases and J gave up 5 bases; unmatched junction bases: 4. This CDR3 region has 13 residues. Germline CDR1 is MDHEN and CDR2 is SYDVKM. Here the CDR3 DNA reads TGTGCCAGCAGTTTTGGGGGGGTCCACGAGCAGTACTTC. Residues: CASSFGGVHEQYF.

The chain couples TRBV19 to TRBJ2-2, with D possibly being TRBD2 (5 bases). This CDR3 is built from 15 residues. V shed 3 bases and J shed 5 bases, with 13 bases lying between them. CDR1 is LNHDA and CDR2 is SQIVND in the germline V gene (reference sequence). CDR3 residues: CASSILSVRTGELFF. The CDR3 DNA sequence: TGTGCCAGTAGTATCCTTAGCGTACGGACCGGGGAGCTGTTTTTT.

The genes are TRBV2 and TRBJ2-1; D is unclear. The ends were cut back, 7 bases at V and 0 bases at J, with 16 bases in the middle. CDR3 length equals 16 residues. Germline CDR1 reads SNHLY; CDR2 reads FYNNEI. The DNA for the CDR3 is TGTGCCAGCAAGACCTTCGACTCAGTCTCCTACAATGAGCAGTTCTTC. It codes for CASKTFDSVSYNEQFF.

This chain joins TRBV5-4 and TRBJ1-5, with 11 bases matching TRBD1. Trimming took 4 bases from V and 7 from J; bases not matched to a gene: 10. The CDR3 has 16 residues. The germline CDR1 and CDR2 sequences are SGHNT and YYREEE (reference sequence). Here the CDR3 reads CASSHSGQGAGQPQHF. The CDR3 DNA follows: TGTGCCAGCAGCCATTCCGGACAGGGGGCCGGGCAGCCCCAGCATTTT.

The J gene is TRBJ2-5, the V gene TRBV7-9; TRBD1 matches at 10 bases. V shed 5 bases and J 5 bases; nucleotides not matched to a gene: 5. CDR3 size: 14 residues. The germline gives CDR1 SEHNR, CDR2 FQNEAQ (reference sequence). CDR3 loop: CASSQGQGSETQYF. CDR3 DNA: TGTGCCAGCAGCCAGGGACAGGGGTCGGAGACCCAGTACTTC.

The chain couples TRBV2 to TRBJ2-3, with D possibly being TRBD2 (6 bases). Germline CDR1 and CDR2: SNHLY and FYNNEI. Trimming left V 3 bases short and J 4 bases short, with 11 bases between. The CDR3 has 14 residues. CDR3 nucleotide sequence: TGTGCCAGCAGTGATACGGGAGTGCCAGATACGCAGTATTTT. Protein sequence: CASSDTGVPDTQYF.